Sequencing of this T cell receptor beta chain was carried out in a study of blood T cell repertoires in COVID-19. Germline V CDR1 and CDR2: KGHDR, SFDVKD. CDR3 length: 16 residues. J lost 5 bases, V lost 3 bases, and 9 bases had no gene match. Libraries were prepared by immunoSEQ multiplex PCR; TCRdb keeps only in-frame clonotypes and omits some of them. The sample contains 35,000 to 45,000 clones, more than 80% of which appear only once. The rearrangement joins TRBV24-1 to TRBJ2-5, with 9 bases identical to TRBD1. The sequence was collected from a man in his fifties or sixties with acute or convalescent COVID-19. Sample: peripheral blood. The CDR3 region is CATSDPSGTGMETQYF. The CDR3 nucleotides read TGTGCCACCAGTGATCCCTCTGGGACAGGGATGGAGACCCAGTACTTC.